These 20 T cell receptor beta chains came from one sample sequenced in a study of identical twins. TCRdb reanalysed the 5' RACE reads using MiXCR and keeps one entry per CDR3 protein. Among about 480,000 distinct CDR3 sequences listed, 13% to 15% were seen once. The data were also submitted as part of a second study, on yellow fever vaccine responses in identical twins.

The sequenced sample was CD4+ T cells sorted from blood. These receptors were obtained from a woman aged 18-29 years in good health.

This clonotype was observed at least ten times. This chain's CDR3 is CSVAAQSPLVEQFF. CDR3 DNA sequence: TGCAGCGTCGCTGCTCAATCCCCCCTAGTTGAGCAGTTCTTC. The chain has TRBV29-1 and TRBJ2-1, with D unresolved. V lost 6 bases and J lost 9, with 21 bases in between. This CDR3 comprises 14 residues. Germline V gene lookup returns CDR1 SQVTM and CDR2 ANQGSEA.

This clonotype was seen a few times. The chain links TRBV28 to TRBJ2-5, with TRBD2 identical over 7 bases. V was pared by 5 bases and J by 5 bases, with 14 bases of the junction left unmatched. CDR1 and CDR2 (germline): MDHEN, SYDVKM. The CDR3 totals 16 residues. CDR3 protein: CASSQPEYGRTETQYF. DNA of the CDR3: TGTGCCAGCAGTCAACCCGAATACGGGAGGACCGAGACCCAGTACTTC.

This chain joins TRBV20-1 and TRBJ2-7, with 7 bases aligning to TRBD2. With V trimmed by 5 bases and J by 2 bases, 6 bases remained unmatched. The germline gives CDR1 DFQATT, CDR2 SNEGSKA (reference sequence). This CDR3 is 13 amino acids long. The CDR3 reads CSAGSSGPYEQYF. CDR3 DNA sequence: TGCAGTGCTGGCTCTAGCGGTCCCTACGAGCAGTACTTC.

This chain joins TRBV4-3 and TRBJ2-1, with 7 nucleotides matching TRBD2. Germline V CDR1 and CDR2: LGHNA, YSLEER. J gave up 0 bases and V 0 bases, and 11 bases lay outside the gene matches. The length of the CDR3 is 19 residues. The CDR3 region is CASSQDDKPSGDSYNEQFF. The CDR3, as DNA: TGCGCCAGCAGCCAAGATGATAAGCCTAGCGGTGACTCCTACAATGAGCAGTTCTTC.

This clonotype occurred a few times. This chain joins TRBV3-1 and TRBJ2-7, with 7 bases fitting TRBD2. V was clipped by 1 base and J by 5 bases; unmatched bases: 8. Germline V gives CDR1 LGHDT, CDR2 YNNKEL (reference sequence). The CDR3 consists of 15 residues. This chain's CDR3 is CASSQGLGGIDEQYF. In DNA, the CDR3 is TGTGCCAGCAGCCAAGGTCTCGGGGGGATCGACGAGCAGTACTTC.

CDR3 coding DNA: TGTGCCACCAGTGAACCCCAGGGTAGGGACACCGGGGAGCTGTTTTTT. Translated, it gives CATSEPQGRDTGELFF. This sequence joins TRBV24-1 and TRBJ2-2; D possibly corresponds to TRBD1 (5 bases). The ends were cut back, 4 bases at V and 3 bases at J, with 14 bases in the middle. CDR1 and CDR2 (germline): KGHDR, SFDVKD. The CDR3 sequence is 16 residues long.

This clonotype was seen a few times. The V and J genes are TRBV5-1 and TRBJ2-1; no firm D call. The CDR3 is 14 amino acids. The germline gives CDR1 SGHRS, CDR2 YFSETQ. Deletions cut 0 bases from V and 6 bases from J, with 10 bases between. Here the CDR3 DNA reads TGCGCCAGCAGCTTGGTGCCAGTCCGCAATGAGCAGTTCTTC. Its protein is CASSLVPVRNEQFF.

This clonotype was observed a few times. This chain uses TRBV6-1 with TRBJ2-5; tentatively, D is TRBD2 (6 bases). Germline CDR1 MNHNS, CDR2 SASEGT. The V and J ends lost 6 bases and 3 bases respectively, with 14 bases between them. The CDR3 is 14 amino acids. The CDR3 region has the DNA TGTGCCAGCAGCCGAGGACTATCCGAAGAGACCCAGTACTTC. This sequence encodes CASSRGLSEETQYF.

This sequence joins TRBV10-3 and TRBJ2-1; 9 nucleotides line up with TRBD2. The J segment lost 12 bases and the V segment lost 3 bases, leaving 15 bases of the junction unmatched. Germline values: CDR1 ENHRY, CDR2 SYGVKD. This CDR3 is 16 amino acids long. In DNA form, the CDR3 reads TGTGCCATCAGTGAAGGGTTGCTAGCGGGAAACGTCCGGCAGTTCTTC. It yields the protein CAISEGLLAGNVRQFF.

This sequence joins TRBV4-2 and TRBJ2-3, with 12 bases lining up with TRBD2. CDR1 and CDR2 (germline): LGHNA, YNFKEQ. V lost 0 bases, J lost 2 bases, and 3 bases stayed unmatched. The CDR3 extends over 17 amino acids. CDR3 protein: CASSQDRLAGDTDTQYF. Written as DNA, the CDR3 is TGTGCCAGCAGCCAAGACCGACTAGCGGGGGACACAGATACGCAGTATTTT.

V and J are TRBV3-1 and TRBJ1-2; no clear D gene. This CDR3 comprises 12 residues. Looked up from germline, CDR1 is LGHDT and CDR2 is YNNKEL (reference sequence). V lost 0 bases to trimming and J lost 8 bases, with 7 bases between them. This CDR3 reads CASSQEAWGYTF. CDR3 nucleotide sequence: TGTGCCAGCAGCCAAGAGGCCTGGGGCTACACCTTC.

This chain connects TRBV9 to TRBJ2-2; possible D gene TRBD2, 5 bases. Germline V CDR1 and CDR2: SGDLS, YYNGEE. This CDR3 contains 14 residues. Trimming cost V 6 bases and J 2 bases, with 11 bases left between them. CDR3 region: CASTPAGNTGELFF. CDR3 nucleotide sequence: TGTGCCAGCACCCCTGCGGGTAACACCGGGGAGCTGTTTTTT.

Here the CDR3 DNA reads TGTGCCAGCAGCCCCCGAGTCCGACAGGAGAGGGGGACCCAGTACTTC. As protein: CASSPRVRQERGTQYF. The gene calls are TRBV7-9 and TRBJ2-5, with D tentatively TRBD1 (6 bases). Germline loops: CDR1 SEHNR, CDR2 FQNEAQ (reference sequence). The ends were cut back, 5 bases at V and 7 bases at J, with 23 bases in the middle. The CDR3 runs to 16 residues.

The J gene is TRBJ1-6, the V gene TRBV20-1; TRBD1 aligns across 8 bases. V lost 5 bases to trimming and J lost 18 bases; unmatched junction nucleotides: 15. Germline lookup yields CDR1 DFQATT and CDR2 SNEGSKA (reference sequence). This CDR3 spans 13 amino acids. CDR3 residues: CSAAVQGAAVPHF. The CDR3 DNA reads as TGCAGTGCTGCGGTCCAGGGGGCCGCTGTTCCCCACTTT.

V is TRBV6-2 or TRBV6-3 and J is TRBJ1-1; a weak D match, TRBD1 (6 bases). Germline V gene sequence: CDR1 MNHEY, CDR2 SVGEGT. V was pared by 4 bases and J by 9 bases, with 12 bases between. The CDR3 is 12 residues long. CDR3 nucleotide sequence: TGTGCCAGCAGTTCCGACAGGAGTAAAGCTTTCTTT. Protein sequence: CASSSDRSKAFF.

The table lists this clonotype with many counts. CDR3 bases: TGTGCCAGCAGCTTAGCGGGACTAGTTGATACGCAGTATTTT. Translation: CASSLAGLVDTQYF. J is TRBJ2-3 and V is TRBV7-2; 8 bases fit TRBD2. The germline V gene has CDR1 SGHTA and CDR2 FQGNSA. V lost 0 bases and J lost 6; bases outside the gene matches: 2. This CDR3 has 14 amino acids. Complete variable domain (other parts from reference TRBV7-2 and TRBJ2-3): GAGVSQSPSNKVTEKGKDVELRCDPISGHTALYWYRQSLGQGLEFLIYFQGNSAPDKSGLPSDRFSAERTGGSVSTLTIQRTQQEDSAVYLCASSLAGLVDTQYFGPGTRLTVL.

This clonotype showed up just a few times. The V call is TRBV6-1, the J call TRBJ1-1, with a possible D match to TRBD1 (6 bases). The ends were cut back, 7 bases at V and 5 bases at J, with 17 bases in the middle. The CDR3 runs 14 residues. Looked up from germline, CDR1 is MNHNS and CDR2 is SASEGT. For the CDR3, the DNA is TGTGCCAGCACTCTGACGGGGGCGAGGACTGAAGCTTTCTTT. It specifies CASTLTGARTEAFF.

This clonotype came up many times. V is TRBV28 and J is TRBJ1-1; 9 bases agree with TRBD1. Germline CDR1 and CDR2: MDHEN and SYDVKM. CDR3 length: 14 amino acids. V shed 7 bases and J 7 bases; nucleotides not matched to a gene: 10. The CDR3 bases are TGTGCCAGCATATGGGGACAGGGCAACGTTGAAGCTTTCTTT. Its protein product is CASIWGQGNVEAFF.

J is TRBJ1-2 and V is TRBV7-2, with 10 nucleotides matching TRBD1. The CDR3 is made up of 15 amino acids. V lost 5 bases, J lost 6 bases, and 9 bases stayed unmatched. Per the germline V gene, CDR1 is SGHTA and CDR2 is FQGNSA. Written as DNA, the CDR3 is TGTGCCAGCAGCCCAGGGGACAGGGGAGGAGATGGCTACACCTTC. It yields the protein CASSPGDRGGDGYTF.

This clonotype turned up a few times. The V and J genes are TRBV2 and TRBJ2-3; 8 bases are shared with TRBD1. The CDR3 runs 14 residues. The J segment lost 1 base and the V segment lost 10 bases, leaving 7 bases of the junction unmatched. Germline loops: CDR1 SNHLY, CDR2 FYNNEI. The CDR3 nucleotides read TGTGCCACTAGACAGGGGACTCGCACAGATACGCAGTATTTT. This codes for CATRQGTRTDTQYF.